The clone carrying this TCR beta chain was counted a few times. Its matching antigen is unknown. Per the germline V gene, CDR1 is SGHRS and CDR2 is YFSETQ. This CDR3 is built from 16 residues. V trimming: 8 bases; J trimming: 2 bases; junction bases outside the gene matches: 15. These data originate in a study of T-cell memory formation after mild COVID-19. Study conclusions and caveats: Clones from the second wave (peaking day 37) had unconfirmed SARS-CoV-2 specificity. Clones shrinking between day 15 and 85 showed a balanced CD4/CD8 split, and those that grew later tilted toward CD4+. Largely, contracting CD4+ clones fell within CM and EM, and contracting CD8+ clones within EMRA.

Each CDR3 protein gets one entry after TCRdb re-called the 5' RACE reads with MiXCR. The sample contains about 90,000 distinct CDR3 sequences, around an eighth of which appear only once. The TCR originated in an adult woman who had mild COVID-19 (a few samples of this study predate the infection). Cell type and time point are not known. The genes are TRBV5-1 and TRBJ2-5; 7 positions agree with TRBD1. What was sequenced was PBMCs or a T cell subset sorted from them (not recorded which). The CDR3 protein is CASYPGFRQGQETQYF. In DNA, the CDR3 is TGCGCCAGTTATCCCGGTTTTCGACAGGGACAAGAGACCCAGTACTTC.